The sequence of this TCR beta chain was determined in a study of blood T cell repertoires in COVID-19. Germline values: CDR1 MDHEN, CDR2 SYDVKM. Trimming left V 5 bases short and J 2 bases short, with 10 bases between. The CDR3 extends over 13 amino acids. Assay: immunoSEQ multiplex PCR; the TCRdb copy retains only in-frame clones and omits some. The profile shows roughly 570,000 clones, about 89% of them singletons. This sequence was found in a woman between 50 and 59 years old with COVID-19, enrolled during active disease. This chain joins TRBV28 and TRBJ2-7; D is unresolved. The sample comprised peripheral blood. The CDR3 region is CASSLLRPYEQYF. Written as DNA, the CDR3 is TGTGCCAGCAGTCTACTACGCCCCTACGAGCAGTACTTC.